Described below is a single T cell receptor (beta chain) sequence and its context. Antigen: not known. Through Arm-PCR of CDR3 regions and iRepertoire HTBI primers, TCR beta libraries were built. TCRdb ran MiXCR on the multiplex PCR reads and lists one entry per CDR3 protein. The table lists about 290,000 distinct CDR3 sequences, roughly a fifth of them singletons, with around 50% in the top ten. CDR1 is MNHEY, CDR2 SVGEGT, per germline. Trimming took off 5 bases at V and 4 bases at J, with 12 bases between the two ends. This CDR3 spans 13 amino acids. These data come from a study of regulatory T cells in long-lasting Graves disease. Whole-study results and caveats: Persistent disease preferred TRBV28, TRBJ1-2 and TRBJ2-5.

Time point: persistent/refractory GD, antithyroid drugs over 5 years with positive TRAb. Following extraction of RNA from PBMCs, that RNA was used to make the TCR library. The V and J genes are TRBV6-2 or TRBV6-3 and TRBJ2-7; D remains unclear. The sequence derives from a female donor with Graves disease. The input for sequencing was peripheral blood mononuclear cells (PBMCs), taken when the disease was refractory, from a patient treated with antithyroid drugs. The CDR3 region is CASSEPQTYEQYF. The DNA of the CDR3 is TGTGCCAGCAGTGAACCACAGACTTACGAGCAGTACTTC.